This TCR beta chain was identified during a study of T cell responses to AZD1222 COVID-19 vaccine. Assay: immunoSEQ multiplex PCR; the TCRdb copy retains only in-frame clones and omits some. This table holds about 180,000 clones, 80% to 90% found once. To note about this clone: Its antigen is unknown.

CDR3 size: 12 residues. V was cut by 1 base and J by 7 bases, with 8 bases left in between. Study observations and caveats: Breadth and depth of Spike-specific TCRs rose after two AZD1222 doses.

This rearrangement joins TRBV12-3 or TRBV12-4 to TRBJ2-7; possible D gene TRBD2, 6 bases. The sample in question was peripheral blood, obtained on day 0 of AZD1222 vaccination. The origin of this receptor is an adult in good health. This chain's CDR3 is CASSLVGGEQYF. DNA of the CDR3: TGTGCCAGCAGTTTAGTAGGAGGGGAGCAGTACTTC.